The entry below gives a single T cell receptor beta chain sequence along with its context. The data are from a study of cytomegalovirus exposure and HLA in healthy donors. The CDR3 runs to 14 residues. In germline, CDR1 is MDHEN, CDR2 SYDVKM. V lost 1 base to trimming and J lost 7 bases, with 13 bases between them. The PCR made use of 60 Vbeta and 13 Jbeta primers. The method was immunoSEQ multiplex PCR; TCRdb's version includes in-frame clones alone and lacks a portion of them. The table lists about 120,000 clones, around 80% of them singletons, with 0.2% to 0.25% in the top ten. The receptor comes from a man in his forties or fifties in good health and CMV-seronegative. The chain joins TRBV28 to TRBJ1-1, with D uncertain. Input material: PBMCs. CDR3 sequence (DNA): TGTGCCAGCAGTTTATCGCGGCGGCAGCTTGAAGCTTTCTTT. It specifies CASSLSRRQLEAFF.